This TCR beta chain originates from a study of identical twins. Overall study findings and caveats: Sequences that were beta out-of-frame showed weaker excess twin sharing. Reduced insertions were recorded for abundant cord blood beta clonotypes, with no such pattern in memory repertoires. Out-of-frame alpha sequences common to twins were enriched for low generation probability. The models gave estimates that fell short of the out-of-frame TCR alpha sharing seen in monozygotic twins.

TCRdb used MiXCR to reprocess the 5' RACE reads, holding one entry per CDR3 protein. The sample shows hundreds of thousands of distinct CDR3 sequences, about 8% of them seen only once. This clonotype was recorded many times. Its antigen is currently unknown. The CDR3 consists of 16 residues. Between the trimmed V and J ends, which lost 1 base and 5 bases, there was a span of 14 bases. Germline V gene sequence: CDR1 SGHAT, CDR2 FQNNGV. The same sample was also used in a study of yellow fever vaccine responses in identical twins.

Material: memory (CD45RO+) T cells sorted from blood. The clonotype was recovered from a woman aged 18-35 years in good health. V and J are TRBV11-2 and TRBJ2-2; tentatively, D is TRBD1 (6 bases). CDR3 bases: TGTGCCAGCAGCTTAGCTGGGGGCCTTCGGACCGGGGAGCTGTTTTTT. It yields the protein CASSLAGGLRTGELFF.